A single TCR beta chain is shown here with its context. This clone's antigen is unknown. Qualities for individual bases were not recorded, and no much larger clone is one base off. The time point label on this specimen signifies: recipient sample about 28 days before transplant, after cytoreduction. Blood from recipients was drawn about 28 days before transplant and again at days 30, 100 and 180 after transplant. Nuclei Lysis Solution was used to extract genomic DNA from fresh or cryopreserved unfractionated peripheral blood mononuclear cells. This record belongs to a study of T cell clonotyping in hematopoietic cell transplantation (dated by TCRdb to 2020 to 2023). Study-wide context: Pretransplant samples from recipients were collected after cytoreduction. A total of under 150 blood samples were collected in the study from 35 to 45 consecutive transplant recipients and their related donors. Patients were recruited between September 2015 and January 2017 and followed until late 2020 or death. The research as a whole found: Inverse Simpson Index values from donors and from recipients before transplant predicted broader TCR repertoire diversity after transplant. The sample size was limited and the cells went unsorted, which meant the CD4 and CD8 repertoire contributions could not be told apart. A decrease in recipient TCR diversity was observed after transplant, and a progressive increase in pathologically expanded clonotypes was seen from day 30 to day 180. Only a small fraction of recipient repertoires overlapped donor repertoires, with over 95% appearing de novo at the given depth.

The immunoSEQ assay, a bias-controlled multiplex PCR with V- and J-specific primers, was used to amplify TCR beta CDR3 regions from genomic DNA. In a second PCR step, a proprietary barcode and Illumina adapter sequences were attached to the CDR3 amplicons. CDR3 libraries were sequenced on an Illumina MiSeq instrument. On the authors' methods: Export and quality control were handled in immunoSEQ Analyzer 3.0, while downstream analyses relied on R Bioconductor and Immunarch. Only productive rearrangements in the normalized downsampled data set were used to calculate repertoire metrics. In the normalized cohort, a clonotype counted as pathologically expanded if the clonotype was larger than 5 templates. The Inverse Simpson Index was used to measure repertoire diversity. To capture all clonotypes, the CMV-specificity analyses were run on the non-normalized data set. TCRdb's version of the immuneACCESS table is confined to in-frame rearrangements and falls short of the full clone set. An unresolved V gene accounts for under half of the shortfall where checked; the remainder is of unknown origin. V and J calls and clone size are those listed in that table; D and trimming were worked out from the DNA. Counted in this sample were 27,000 or so clones; around 70% of them appeared once. The ten largest clones add up to about 6% of the sample.

Trimming removed 5 bases from V and 0 bases from J; the gene matches leave 4 bases unexplained. The CDR3 has 15 amino acids, counting the end cysteine and phenylalanine. Only CDR3 DNA remains: 45 bases, in frame from the first base. The germline V gene gives CDR1 as SGHRS and CDR2 as YFSETQ. The specimen was peripheral blood mononuclear cells, collected before stem cell transplant. This sequence uses TRBV5-1 and TRBJ1-4, with 7 bases aligning to TRBD1. This clonotype was sampled from a man between 45 and 60 years old with myelodysplastic syndrome. Some clones in this sample may be carry-over from other donors' samples. The CDR3 loop reads CASRSTGATNEKLFF. The sequenced DNA is TGCGCCAGCAGATCTACAGGGGCAACTAATGAAAAACTGTTTTTT.